These 5 T cell receptor beta chains came from one sample sequenced in a study of T cells in Graves' hyperthyroidism and ophthalmopathy. Amplified TCR beta CDR3 regions came from RNA transcripts. The TCR CDR3 was amplified in a first-round RT-PCR using the HTBI primer set. TCRdb itself ran the multiplex PCR reads through MiXCR, one entry per CDR3 protein. The top ten clones hold approximately 37% of a sample with about 300,000 distinct CDR3 sequences, approximately 19% of them seen once. Sequencing input: blood. All receptors come from a man in his fifties with Graves' ophthalmopathy.

This clonotype appeared a few times. CDR3 in DNA: TGTGCCAGCAGTTTAGGACAGGGGGTGGGGAATCAGCCCCAGCATTTT. It is translated as CASSLGQGVGNQPQHF. The chain joins TRBV28 to TRBJ1-5; 10 nucleotides line up with TRBD1. The CDR3 covers 16 residues. Trimming at V came to 2 bases and at J to 4 bases, leaving 5 bases not matched to a gene. Germline values: CDR1 MDHEN, CDR2 SYDVKM.

This clonotype was observed a handful of times. The gene calls are TRBV5-1 and TRBJ1-2; 8 positions agree with TRBD1. Germline assignment: CDR1 SGHRS and CDR2 YFSETQ. The CDR3 is 15 amino acids. J was trimmed by 4 bases and V by 4 bases; bases with no gene match: 9. The CDR3 DNA reads TGCGCCAGCAGCAGGAACAGGGGGTCAGGCTATGGCTACACCTTC. This codes for CASSRNRGSGYGYTF.

The rearrangement uses TRBV10-3 and TRBJ2-7, with 10 nucleotides matching TRBD1. The CDR3 covers 16 residues. J gave up 4 bases and V 4 bases, and 10 bases lay outside the gene matches. Germline V gives CDR1 ENHRY, CDR2 SYGVKD. The CDR3 DNA sequence: TGTGCCATCAGTGTTTGGGGACAGGGGAATACGTACGAGCAGTACTTC. It encodes CAISVWGQGNTYEQYF.

This clonotype was counted between two and nine times. The rearrangement joins TRBV27 to TRBJ2-7; D remains unclear. This CDR3 contains 15 residues. Trimming cost V 0 bases and J 3 bases, with 12 bases left between them. The germline V gene has CDR1 MNHEY and CDR2 SMNVEV (reference sequence). The CDR3 loop reads CASSLSLRGSYEQYF. CDR3 DNA sequence: TGTGCCAGCAGTTTATCACTTCGTGGCAGCTACGAGCAGTACTTC.

The chain links TRBV12-3 or TRBV12-4 to TRBJ2-5; 9 nucleotides agree with TRBD1. The J segment lost 4 bases and the V segment lost 1 base, leaving 4 bases of the junction unmatched. The CDR3 is 15 residues long. The CDR3 sequence: CASSLGTGASETQYF. The CDR3 bases are TGTGCCAGCAGTTTAGGGACAGGGGCTTCAGAGACCCAGTACTTC.